A selection of T cell receptor beta chains follows, all from one sample in a study of cytomegalovirus exposure and HLA in healthy donors. Sequencing was performed with immunoSEQ multiplex PCR; in TCRdb, only in-frame clones are kept and a portion is missing. The sample has about 110,000 clones, around 77% seen once; the top ten hold 3.7%. The specimen sequenced was PBMCs. The origin of the receptors is a human donor in good health. CDR3s include the opening cysteine and the closing phenylalanine or tryptophan. A D gene is named only where the DNA matches it firmly. Clone size is not always given. Where it is, it says once, few, many or a class for expanded clones.

D gene | clone size | J gene | V gene | CDR3 DNA | CDR3 protein
NA | NA | TRBJ2-1 | TRBV19 | TGTGCCAGTAGTATGGGGGGACTCACCTACAATGAGCAGTTCTTC | CASSMGGLTYNEQFF
NA | NA | TRBJ2-7 | TRBV7-2 | TGTGCCAGCAGCATGTCCGTCCTCCTACGGGAGCAGTACTTC | CASSMSVLLREQYF
NA | few | TRBJ2-7 | TRBV28 | TGTGCCAGCAGGTCAGGGGTCCACGAGCAGTACTTC | CASRSGVHEQYF
NA | NA | TRBJ2-1 | TRBV5-1 | TGCGCCAGCAGCTTGGCCCCTGACAATGAGCAGTTCTTC | CASSLAPDNEQFF
TRBD2 | NA | TRBJ2-2 | TRBV28 | TGTGCCAGCAGTTTATGGCCCACTAGCGGGAGGGTCGGTAGGCACCCCGGGGAGCTGTTTTTT | CASSLWPTSGRVGRHPGELFF
TRBD2 | NA | TRBJ2-7 | TRBV2 | TGTGCCAGCAGTGAATATGGGGGGGAGTCGAAGTACTTC | CASSEYGGESKYF
NA | NA | TRBJ2-1 | TRBV11-2 | TGTGCCAGCAGCCCCCGTCAAGATAGCTCCTACAATGAGCAGTTCTTC | CASSPRQDSSYNEQFF
NA | NA | TRBJ1-2 | TRBV5-5 | TGTGCCAGCAGCTTAGGGGTCATCACCTTC | CASSLGVITF
TRBD1 | NA | TRBJ2-3 | TRBV4-1 | TGCGCCAGCAGCCGTACCGGGACAGGCTTCACAGATACGCAGTATTTT | CASSRTGTGFTDTQYF
NA | NA | TRBJ1-1 | TRBV18 | TGTGCCAGCTCAACAGGCACTTTGCCGAACACTGAAGCTTTCTTT | CASSTGTLPNTEAFF
NA | NA | TRBJ1-2 | TRBV19 | TGTGCCAGTTCTAGACAGAGCTCCTCCTATGGCTACACCTTC | CASSRQSSSYGYTF
NA | few | TRBJ2-1 | TRBV7-8 | TGTGCCAGCAGCCCGCGGTCCACCGGGGGTGATGAGCAGTTCTTC | CASSPRSTGGDEQFF
NA | few | TRBJ2-1 | TRBV19 | TGTGCCAGTAGTATAGATGGCCAGATGGGTTCCTACAATGAGCGGTTCTTC | CASSIDGQMGSYNERFF